Listed below are T cell receptor beta chains from one sample, sequenced in a study of graft-versus-host responses after intestinal transplantation. Libraries were prepared by immunoSEQ multiplex PCR; TCRdb keeps only in-frame clonotypes and omits some of them. The sample lists approximately 82,000 clones, roughly 91% occurring once. Which antigens these TCRs recognize remains unknown. The material was unstimulated CD8+ T cells sorted from spleen or lymph node cells, obtained before transplant. Receptors originate from a human donor who was the organ donor for an intestinal transplant. The CDR3 runs from the conserved cysteine through the conserved F or W. A D gene is named only where the DNA matches it firmly. Size tells how often a clone was seen (once, few, many) or the class of an expanded clone, and some rows leave it out.

D: -
size: -
V: TRBV28
J: TRBJ2-3
CDR3: CASSLLEGRTDTQYF
DNA: TGTGCCAGCAGTTTGTTGGAGGGTCGCACAGATACGCAGTATTTT

D: TRBD2
size: few
V: TRBV6-6
J: TRBJ2-3
CDR3: CASSPLAGVTDTQYF
DNA: TGTGCCAGCAGTCCGCTAGCGGGAGTCACAGATACGCAGTATTTT

D: TRBD1
size: -
V: TRBV7-7
J: TRBJ1-5
CDR3: CASPRTGRQPQHF
DNA: TGTGCTAGCCCCAGGACAGGGCGGCAGCCCCAGCATTTT

D: TRBD2
size: -
V: TRBV13
J: TRBJ2-1
CDR3: CASSLVLSGGEQFF
DNA: TGTGCCAGCAGCTTAGTTTTATCGGGGGGTGAGCAGTTCTTC

D: -
size: -
V: TRBV28
J: TRBJ2-2
CDR3: CASNDSPGELFF
DNA: TGTGCCAGCAATGATAGTCCCGGGGAGCTGTTTTTT

D: -
size: -
V: TRBV27
J: TRBJ2-1
CDR3: CASGLPTYNEQFF
DNA: TGTGCCAGCGGGCTTCCTACGTACAATGAGCAGTTCTTC

D: -
size: -
V: TRBV6-4
J: TRBJ2-2
CDR3: CASKGLADTGELFF
DNA: TGTGCCAGCAAAGGCCTAGCAGATACCGGGGAGCTGTTTTTT

D: TRBD2
size: -
V: TRBV11-3
J: TRBJ2-7
CDR3: CASSPARGAYYEQYF
DNA: TGTGCCAGCAGCCCTGCGCGGGGGGCCTACTACGAGCAGTACTTC

D: -
size: -
V: TRBV4-3
J: TRBJ2-7
CDR3: CASSQDEQGASYEQYF
DNA: TGCGCCAGCAGCCAAGATGAACAGGGCGCCTCCTACGAGCAGTACTTC

D: -
size: -
V: TRBV27
J: TRBJ1-6
CDR3: CASRPWGLTNSPLHF
DNA: TGTGCCAGCAGACCGTGGGGCTTAACAAATTCACCCCTCCACTTT

D: TRBD2
size: -
V: TRBV5-1
J: TRBJ2-3
CDR3: CASSFLGLAGCYF
DNA: TGCGCCAGCAGCTTTCTGGGCCTAGCGGGATGCTATTTT

D: TRBD2
size: -
V: TRBV6-1
J: TRBJ2-3
CDR3: CASSEGLAVTDTQYF
DNA: TGTGCCAGCAGTGAAGGGCTAGCGGTCACAGATACGCAGTATTTT

D: TRBD2
size: -
V: TRBV19
J: TRBJ2-5
CDR3: CASTPSGPAGTQYF
DNA: TGTGCCAGTACTCCTAGCGGGCCTGCCGGGACCCAGTACTTC

D: -
size: -
V: TRBV27
J: TRBJ1-2
CDR3: CASSSDANYGYTF
DNA: TGTGCCAGCAGTTCCGATGCGAACTATGGCTACACCTTC

D: -
size: -
V: TRBV7-9
J: TRBJ2-3
CDR3: CASSLFSWRVPTDTQYF
DNA: TGTGCCAGCAGCTTATTCAGCTGGAGGGTCCCCACAGATACGCAGTATTTT

D: TRBD2
size: -
V: TRBV19
J: TRBJ2-1
CDR3: CASGLAGVGVGNEQFF
DNA: TGTGCCTCGGGACTAGCGGGAGTGGGAGTGGGCAATGAGCAGTTCTTC

D: -
size: once
V: TRBV6-5
J: TRBJ2-7
CDR3: CASRPLAYASYEQYF
DNA: TGTGCCAGCAGGCCACTAGCCTACGCGTCCTACGAGCAGTACTTC

D: -
size: -
V: TRBV27
J: TRBJ1-2
CDR3: CASSLTGSNYGYTF
DNA: TGTGCCAGCAGTTTGACGGGGTCTAACTATGGCTACACCTTC

D: -
size: once
V: TRBV19
J: TRBJ2-7
CDR3: CASTRGGRARHQF
DNA: TGTGCCAGTACCAGAGGGGGGAGGGCTCGCCACCAATTC

D: TRBD1
size: -
V: TRBV10-3
J: TRBJ2-3
CDR3: CAISETGLTDTQYF
DNA: TGTGCCATCAGCGAGACAGGGTTGACGGATACGCAGTATTTT

D: -
size: medium-sized
V: TRBV11-2
J: TRBJ1-1
CDR3: CASSLDLGAEAFF
DNA: TGTGCCAGCAGCTTAGATCTGGGCGCTGAAGCTTTCTTT

D: TRBD1
size: -
V: TRBV11-2
J: TRBJ2-7
CDR3: CASSLGPGQGYSEQYF
DNA: TGTGCCAGCAGCTTAGGTCCGGGACAGGGGTACAGCGAACAGTACTTC

D: -
size: -
V: TRBV7-9
J: TRBJ2-7
CDR3: CASTQWRGRYEQYF
DNA: TGTGCCAGCACCCAGTGGCGGGGGCGGTACGAGCAGTACTTC

D: -
size: -
V: TRBV18
J: TRBJ2-3
CDR3: CASSPVGPSDTQYF
DNA: TGTGCCAGCTCACCAGTTGGGCCATCAGATACGCAGTATTTT

D: -
size: -
V: TRBV14
J: TRBJ1-1
CDR3: CASSQAILENPIPEAFF
DNA: TGTGCCAGCAGCCAAGCCATACTCGAGAACCCTATCCCTGAAGCTTTCTTT

D: -
size: -
V: TRBV19
J: TRBJ2-7
CDR3: CASTDSGDLEQYF
DNA: TGTGCCAGTACGGACAGCGGTGATCTCGAGCAGTACTTC

D: -
size: -
V: TRBV7-9
J: TRBJ2-4
CDR3: CASSLGLNIQYF
DNA: TGTGCCAGCAGCCTGGGACTAAACATTCAGTACTTC

D: TRBD2
size: -
V: TRBV5-1
J: TRBJ2-3
CDR3: CASSLSGLAVRGSDTQYF
DNA: TGCGCCAGCAGCTTGTCGGGACTAGCGGTCCGAGGCTCAGATACGCAGTATTTT

D: -
size: -
V: TRBV4-1
J: TRBJ2-1
CDR3: CASSQVGLNEQFF
DNA: TGCGCCAGCAGCCAAGTTGGACTGAATGAGCAGTTCTTC

D: -
size: -
V: TRBV30
J: TRBJ1-2
CDR3: CAWSGAGYGYTF
DNA: TGTGCCTGGAGTGGGGCAGGCTATGGCTACACCTTC

D: -
size: -
V: TRBV7-9
J: TRBJ1-2
CDR3: CASSPWGDSTYGYTF
DNA: TGTGCCAGCAGCCCATGGGGGGACTCCACTTATGGCTACACCTTC

D: TRBD1
size: -
V: TRBV19
J: TRBJ1-2
CDR3: CASSIQGDGDGYTF
DNA: TGTGCCAGTAGTATACAGGGGGATGGGGACGGCTACACCTTC

D: -
size: -
V: TRBV7-9
J: TRBJ2-2
CDR3: CASKIGGAGNTGELFF
DNA: TGTGCCAGCAAAATCGGGGGAGCGGGGAACACCGGGGAGCTGTTTTTT

D: TRBD1
size: -
V: TRBV6-1
J: TRBJ2-7
CDR3: CASSDRGSNEQYF
DNA: TGTGCCAGCAGTGACAGGGGGAGCAACGAGCAGTACTTC

D: -
size: -
V: TRBV4-1
J: TRBJ1-6
CDR3: CASSLLQGSGSPLHF
DNA: TGCGCCAGCAGCCTTTTACAGGGTAGTGGTTCACCCCTCCACTTT

D: TRBD1
size: -
V: TRBV29-1
J: TRBJ2-1
CDR3: CSVEGTGGYNEQFF
DNA: TGCAGCGTTGAGGGGACAGGGGGGTACAATGAGCAGTTCTTC

D: TRBD2
size: -
V: TRBV7-9
J: TRBJ2-3
CDR3: CASSPAVGAGGGTDTQYF
DNA: TGTGCCAGCAGCCCGGCCGTAGGTGCGGGGGGCGGCACAGATACGCAGTATTTT

D: TRBD2
size: -
V: TRBV27
J: TRBJ2-7
CDR3: CASRPSGSWNEQYF
DNA: TGTGCCAGCAGGCCTAGCGGGAGTTGGAACGAGCAGTACTTC

D: -
size: -
V: TRBV28
J: TRBJ1-5
CDR3: CASSTSGSNQPQHF
DNA: TGTGCCAGCAGTACCTCAGGATCCAATCAGCCCCAGCATTTT

D: -
size: -
V: TRBV7-2
J: TRBJ1-3
CDR3: CASSLRGPSGNTIYF
DNA: TGTGCCAGCAGCTTACGTGGGCCCTCTGGAAACACCATATATTTT

D: -
size: few
V: TRBV6-5
J: TRBJ1-6
CDR3: CASSYSQARAPLHF
DNA: TGTGCCAGCAGTTACTCCCAGGCTCGAGCACCCCTCCACTTT

D: -
size: -
V: TRBV7-9
J: TRBJ2-1
CDR3: CASSPKVRYNEQFF
DNA: TGTGCCAGCAGCCCGAAGGTGCGGTACAATGAGCAGTTCTTC

D: -
size: -
V: TRBV7-3
J: TRBJ2-1
CDR3: CASSLETSNEQFF
DNA: TGTGCCAGCAGCTTAGAGACTAGCAATGAGCAGTTCTTC

D: TRBD2
size: -
V: TRBV6-1
J: TRBJ2-1
CDR3: CASSEMRTLAGVDEQFF
DNA: TGTGCCAGCAGTGAAATGAGAACCCTAGCGGGGGTCGATGAGCAGTTCTTC

D: TRBD2
size: -
V: TRBV7-9
J: TRBJ2-3
CDR3: CASSFGRDPDTQYF
DNA: TGTGCCAGCAGCTTCGGGAGGGACCCAGATACGCAGTATTTT

D: -
size: -
V: TRBV7-9
J: TRBJ2-5
CDR3: CASSGGRETQYF
DNA: TGTGCCAGCAGTGGGGGGAGAGAGACCCAGTACTTC